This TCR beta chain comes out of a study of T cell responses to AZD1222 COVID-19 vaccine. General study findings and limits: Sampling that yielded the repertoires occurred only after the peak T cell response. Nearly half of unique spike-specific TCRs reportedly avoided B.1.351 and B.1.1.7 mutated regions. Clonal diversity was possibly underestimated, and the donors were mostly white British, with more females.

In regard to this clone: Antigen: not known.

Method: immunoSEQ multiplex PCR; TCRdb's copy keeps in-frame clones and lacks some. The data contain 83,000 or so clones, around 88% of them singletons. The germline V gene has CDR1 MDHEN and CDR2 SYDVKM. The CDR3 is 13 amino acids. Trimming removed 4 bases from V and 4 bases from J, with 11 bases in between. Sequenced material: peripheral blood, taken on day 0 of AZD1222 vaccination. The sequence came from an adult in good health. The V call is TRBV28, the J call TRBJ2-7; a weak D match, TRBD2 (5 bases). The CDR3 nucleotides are TGTGCCAGCAGTTCCCTTCCGGGGTACGAGCAGTACTTC. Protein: CASSSLPGYEQYF.